One and the same sample provided the 15 T cell receptor beta chains below, sequenced in a study of graft-versus-host responses after intestinal transplantation. Profiling relied on immunoSEQ multiplex PCR, and the TCRdb table lists in-frame clones only, not all of them. The sample holds approximately 76,000 clones, over 75% seen once. Antigens for these TCRs are unknown. The sample was unstimulated CD4+ T cells sorted from spleen or lymph node cells, taken before transplant. These receptors originate from a human donor who was the organ donor for an intestinal transplant.

The chain uses TRBV7-2 and TRBJ1-6; TRBD1 matches at 10 bases. CDR1 SGHTA and CDR2 FQGNSA come from the germline V gene. CDR3 size: 15 residues. V shed 2 bases, J shed 7 bases, and the junction held 2 bases outside the gene matches. The CDR3 DNA sequence: TGTGCCAGCAGCTTAAGGGGACAGGGGAATTCACCCCTCCACTTT. Its protein product is CASSLRGQGNSPLHF.

This clone occurred a few times. The chain links TRBV5-4 to TRBJ2-1, with TRBD2 matching over 8 bases. Trimming took 0 bases from V and 8 from J; bases not matched to a gene: 13. The CDR3 is made up of 17 amino acids. In germline, CDR1 is SGHNT, CDR2 YYREEE (reference sequence). The DNA of the CDR3 is TGTGCCAGCAGCTTGGCCGGGGGCGGGGGGTCCTGGCATGAGCAGTTCTTC. Encoded protein: CASSLAGGGGSWHEQFF.

This sequence joins TRBV19 and TRBJ1-5; 7 bases agree with TRBD1. The CDR3 covers 12 residues. Germline V gene sequence: CDR1 LNHDA, CDR2 SQIVND (reference sequence). For the CDR3, the DNA is TGTCCCGGGACAGCCAGCAATCAGCCCCAGCATTTT. Amino acid sequence: CPGTASNQPQHF.

This clone was counted once. The chain recombines TRBV11-3 with TRBJ1-3; 7 positions match TRBD1. V gave up 1 base and J gave up 0 bases; unmatched junction bases: 6. Per the germline V gene, CDR1 is SGHNT and CDR2 is YENEEA. The CDR3 loop spans 17 amino acids. The CDR3 protein is CASSLASTGYSGNTIYF. The CDR3 DNA reads TGTGCCAGCAGCTTAGCATCGACAGGGTACTCTGGAAACACCATATATTTT.

The chain recombines TRBV6-1 with TRBJ1-1, with D possibly being TRBD1 (5 bases). The CDR3 is 15 residues long. Trimming pared 3 bases from V and 4 bases from J, leaving 15 bases between. Germline CDR1 reads MNHNS; CDR2 reads SASEGT. The CDR3 DNA reads TGTGCCAGCAGTGATTCAGGGTGGGGATTCACTGAAGCTTTCTTT. This translates into CASSDSGWGFTEAFF.

This clone was observed a single time. J is TRBJ2-5 and V is TRBV28, with TRBD1 matching 10 bases. The V segment lost 6 bases and the J segment 0 bases; nucleotides outside the gene matches: 10. The CDR3 is 17 residues long. CDR1 is MDHEN, CDR2 SYDVKM, per germline. The CDR3 region has the DNA TGTGCCAGCAGCCCACGTACCGGGACAGGGGACCAAGAGACCCAGTACTTC. This translates into CASSPRTGTGDQETQYF.

This sequence joins TRBV9 and TRBJ1-1; D perhaps matches TRBD1 (6 bases). This CDR3 contains 14 residues. Germline CDR1 is SGDLS and CDR2 is YYNGEE. Trimming stripped 3 bases from V and 1 base from J, with 10 bases between. CDR3 in DNA: TGTGCCAGCAGCGAAGAGACAGGGAACACTGAAGCTTTCTTT. It yields the protein CASSEETGNTEAFF. The complete variable domain, with remaining parts taken from reference TRBV9 and TRBJ1-1, reads DSGVTQTPKHLITATGQRVTLRCSPRSGDLSVYWYQQSLDQGLQFLIQYYNGEERAKGNILERFSAQQFPDLHSELNLSSLELGDSALYFCASSEETGNTEAFFGQGTRLTVV.

The gene calls are TRBV6-6 and TRBJ2-3; D not certain. The CDR3 is 11 residues long. From germline, CDR1 is MNHNY and CDR2 SVGAGI (reference sequence). The V end was cut by 2 bases, the J end by 5 bases, with 2 bases between. The CDR3 DNA sequence: TGTGCCAGCAGTTACCGAGATACGCAGTATTTT. Translated, it gives CASSYRDTQYF.

The chain uses TRBV4-2 and TRBJ1-2; D might be TRBD1 (6 bases). V dropped 4 bases and J dropped 1 base, with 13 bases sitting between them. There are 15 residues in the CDR3. Germline V gene sequence: CDR1 LGHNA, CDR2 YNFKEQ. The CDR3: CASSPKGELNYGYTF. The CDR3 DNA reads TGTGCCAGCAGCCCCAAGGGGGAACTTAACTATGGCTACACCTTC.

The gene calls are TRBV30 and TRBJ2-1; possible D gene TRBD1, 5 bases. CDR3 length: 14 amino acids. The germline gives CDR1 GTSNPN, CDR2 SVGIG (reference sequence). Trimming took 2 bases from V and 7 from J, leaving 15 bases between them. The CDR3 is CAWSQQGSFNEQFF. The CDR3 region has the DNA TGTGCCTGGAGTCAGCAGGGATCTTTTAATGAGCAGTTCTTC.

As for this clone: Other nucleotide sequences in the sample specify the same CDR3. J is TRBJ2-7 and V is TRBV7-9; D may be TRBD2 (6 bases). The V end was cut by 2 bases, the J end by 0 bases, with 14 bases between. CDR1 SEHNR and CDR2 FQNEAQ come from the germline V gene (reference sequence). This CDR3 is 16 amino acids long. CDR3 loop: CASSLLAGTHSYEQYV. CDR3 nucleotides: TGTGCCAGCAGCTTATTAGCCGGGACTCACTCCTACGAGCAGTACGTC.

This clone has a handful of counts. The genes are TRBV27 and TRBJ2-5, with 8 bases matching TRBD1. The ends lost 6 bases at V and 7 bases at J; junction bases unmatched: 7. This CDR3 region has 13 residues. Germline-derived CDR1 and CDR2 are MNHEY and SMNVEV (reference sequence). CDR3 in DNA: TGTGCCAGCAGAGAACGGGGGACAGGGACCCAGTACTTC. It is translated as CASRERGTGTQYF.

This clone has a handful of counts. The CDR3 loop reads CASSRSSVINEQFF. For the CDR3, the DNA is TGTGCCAGCAGCCGATCTAGCGTGATAAATGAGCAGTTCTTC. This sequence joins TRBV14 and TRBJ2-1; TRBD2 might be the D (6 bases). The V end was cut by 4 bases, the J end by 7 bases, with 14 bases between. CDR1 and CDR2 (germline): SGHDN, FVKESK. The CDR3 extends over 14 amino acids.

The chain employs TRBV7-2 and TRBJ1-1; 7 bases agree with TRBD1. The germline V gene has CDR1 SGHTA and CDR2 FQGNSA. The V gene end was trimmed by 5 bases and the J gene end by 4 bases; junction bases not matched to a gene: 7. This CDR3 region has 14 residues. CDR3 loop: CASSARQGSTEAFF. CDR3 sequence (DNA): TGTGCCAGCAGCGCCCGACAGGGATCCACTGAAGCTTTCTTT.

The chain combines TRBV28 with TRBJ1-4, with 12 nucleotides matching TRBD1. The CDR3 sequence is 15 residues long. V shed 6 bases, J shed 5 bases, and the junction held 4 bases outside the gene matches. The germline CDR1 and CDR2 sequences are MDHEN and SYDVKM. CDR3 sequence: CASSRDRGQNEKLFF. Here the CDR3 DNA reads TGTGCCAGCAGCCGGGACAGGGGGCAGAATGAAAAACTGTTTTTT.